Listed below are T cell receptor beta chains from one sample, sequenced in a study of neoadjuvant nivolumab and ipilimumab in lung cancer. The repertoire was sequenced with immunoSEQ multiplex PCR; TCRdb's copy has only in-frame clones and lacks some. The sample yields tens of thousands of clones, 80% to 90% seen once. Sequencing was performed on blood, taken before neoadjuvant nivolumab, alone or with ipilimumab. These receptors were collected from an adult with non-small cell lung cancer. Some clones in this sample may be carry-over from other donors' samples. Both conserved end residues are part of each CDR3. A D gene is named only where the DNA matches it firmly. Only part of the rows carry a size: once, few, many, or a class if the clone is expanded.

>.|TRBV25-1|TRBD1|TRBJ2-1
TGTGCCAGCAGTGTCACTAGGACAGGGGATACGGGCGATGAGCAGTTCTTC
CASSVTRTGDTGDEQFF
>.|TRBV6-6|.|TRBJ2-7
TGTGCCAGCAGGCAGGGCACCTACGAGCAGTACTTC
CASRQGTYEQYF
>.|TRBV6-6|TRBD2|TRBJ2-7
TGTGCCAGCAGTTACTCAGGCGGGAGAGACTCCTACGAGCAGTACTTC
CASSYSGGRDSYEQYF
>.|TRBV18|.|TRBJ2-1
TGTGCCAGCTCACCCCTGTCTACAGACAATGAGCAGTTCTTC
CASSPLSTDNEQFF
>.|TRBV5-1|TRBD1|TRBJ1-4
TGCGCCAGCGGACAGGGAATTTCCGCTAATGAAAAACTGTTTTTT
CASGQGISANEKLFF
>.|TRBV30|.|TRBJ1-4
TGTGCCTGGAGCGGGACTAATGAAAAACTGTTTTTT
CAWSGTNEKLFF
>.|TRBV5-4|TRBD2|TRBJ2-3
TGTGCCAGCAGCTTGGGGGGACTAGCGGGAAACACAGATACGCAGTATTTT
CASSLGGLAGNTDTQYF
>.|TRBV11-3|TRBD1|TRBJ1-3
TGTGCCAGCAGCTCGATGGACAGGGGTGGAAACACCATATATTTT
CASSSMDRGGNTIYF
>.|TRBV7-2|.|TRBJ2-2
TGTGCCAGCAGCTTTCCGGACCCAACGGACACCGGGGAGCTGTTTTTT
CASSFPDPTDTGELFF
>.|TRBV5-1|TRBD1|TRBJ2-3
TGCGCCAGCAGCGACGGAGGGGACAGGGTCTCCAGAAAGGCATATTTT
CASSDGGDRVSRKAYF
>.|TRBV29-1|.|TRBJ1-1
TGCAGCGTTGAAGATCTCTTAAGCCCCGAAGCTTTCTTT
CSVEDLLSPEAFF
>.|TRBV6-4|TRBD2|TRBJ2-1
TGTGCCAGCAGTGCGCAATCAACGGGAGGGGAGCAGTTCTTC
CASSAQSTGGEQFF
>.|TRBV6-6|.|TRBJ2-1
TGTGCCAGCAGTAAGTTGCGGAAGAGCTCCTACAATGAGCAGTTCTTC
CASSKLRKSSYNEQFF
>few|TRBV25-1|.|TRBJ2-7
TGTGCCGCACAGGGACTTGGCGAGCAGTACTTC
CAAQGLGEQYF
>.|TRBV5-1|.|TRBJ2-6
TGCGCCAGCACCAAGGGGGGCTCTGGGGCCAACGTCCTGACTTTC
CASTKGGSGANVLTF
>once|TRBV5-4|.|TRBJ2-2
TGTGCCAGCAGCTTGATGGTTGCGGGCCCTCCCCACACCGGGGAGCTGTTTTTT
CASSLMVAGPPHTGELFF
>.|TRBV19|TRBD1|TRBJ2-1
TGTGCCAGCGGGGACAGCTTTTACAATGAGCAGTTCTTC
CASGDSFYNEQFF
>.|TRBV14|.|TRBJ1-2
TGTGCCTTTACTTCTTCTAAAACCTATGGCTACACCTTC
CAFTSSKTYGYTF
>once|TRBV28|.|TRBJ1-1
TGTGCCAGCAGTCCCGCAAAGAACACTGAAGCTTTCTTT
CASSPAKNTEAFF
>.|TRBV19|.|TRBJ2-2
TGTGCCAGTAGTACCCGCCGTTTCGGCACCGGGGAGCTGTTTTTT
CASSTRRFGTGELFF
>.|TRBV30|.|TRBJ2-1
TGTGCCTGGAGTCCGGGACTTCTCCATGAGCAGTTCTTC
CAWSPGLLHEQFF
>.|TRBV5-1|TRBD2|TRBJ2-2
TGCGCCAGCAGCTCAGGACTAGCGGGATACACCGGGGAGCTGTTTTTT
CASSSGLAGYTGELFF
>.|TRBV20-1|TRBD1|TRBJ1-1
TGCAGTGCTAGAATACCAGGGGGAGCTTTCTTT
CSARIPGGAFF
>.|TRBV5-1|.|TRBJ1-2
TGCGCCAGCAGCTTGGCCTTAGCAGTTAACTATGGCTACACCTTC
CASSLALAVNYGYTF
>.|TRBV7-2|.|TRBJ2-7
TGTGCCAGCAGCCGTGGCGTGTCCGAGCAGTACTTC
CASSRGVSEQYF
>.|TRBV5-4|.|TRBJ1-2
TGTGCCAGCAGCGTGGACAGTTATGGCTACACCTTC
CASSVDSYGYTF
>.|TRBV11-2|.|TRBJ2-5
TGTGCCAGCAGCTTAGGGCTAGGGCAGGCTGAGCCCCAGTACTTC
CASSLGLGQAEPQYF
>.|TRBV2|.|TRBJ2-5
TGTGCCAGCAGTTTGAGCCTCCAGAGGACCCAGTACTTC
CASSLSLQRTQYF
>.|TRBV15|TRBD2|TRBJ2-5
TGTGCCACCAGCAGAGGTTGGAAACTAGCGGGAGTTGGAGAGACCCAGTACTTC
CATSRGWKLAGVGETQYF
>.|TRBV30|.|TRBJ2-6
TGTGCCTGGAGCGGGGGTAAAGGCCGTGGGGCCAACGTCCTGACTTTC
CAWSGGKGRGANVLTF
>.|TRBV10-2|TRBD1|TRBJ2-7
TGCGCCAGCAGTGGGCGGACAGGTAGCTCCTACGAGCAGTACTTC
CASSGRTGSSYEQYF
>.|TRBV30|.|TRBJ1-1
TGTGCCTGGAACAGCTACACGAGGCTAACGAACACTGAAGCTTTCTTT
CAWNSYTRLTNTEAFF